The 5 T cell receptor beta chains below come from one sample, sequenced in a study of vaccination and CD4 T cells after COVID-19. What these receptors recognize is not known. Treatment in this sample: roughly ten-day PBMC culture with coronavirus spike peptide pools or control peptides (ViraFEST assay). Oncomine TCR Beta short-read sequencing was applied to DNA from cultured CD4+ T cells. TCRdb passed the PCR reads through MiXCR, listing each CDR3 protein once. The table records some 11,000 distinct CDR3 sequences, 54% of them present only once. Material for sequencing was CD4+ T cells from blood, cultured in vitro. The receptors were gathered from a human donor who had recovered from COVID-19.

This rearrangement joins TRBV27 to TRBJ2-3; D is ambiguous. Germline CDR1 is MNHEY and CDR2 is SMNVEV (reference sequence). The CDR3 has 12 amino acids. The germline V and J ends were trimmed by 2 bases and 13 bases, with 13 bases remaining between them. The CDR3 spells CASSLVGQREYF. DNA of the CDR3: TGTGCCAGCAGTTTAGTGGGCCAAAGAGAGTATTTT.

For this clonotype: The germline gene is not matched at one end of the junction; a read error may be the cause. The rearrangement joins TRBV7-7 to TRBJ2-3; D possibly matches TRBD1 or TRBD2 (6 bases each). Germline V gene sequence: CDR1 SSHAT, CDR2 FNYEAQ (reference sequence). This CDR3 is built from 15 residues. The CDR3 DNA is TGTGCTAGCAGCTTAGGGGGGATGCGGGGAGATACGCAGTATTTT. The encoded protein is CASSLGGMRGDTQYF.

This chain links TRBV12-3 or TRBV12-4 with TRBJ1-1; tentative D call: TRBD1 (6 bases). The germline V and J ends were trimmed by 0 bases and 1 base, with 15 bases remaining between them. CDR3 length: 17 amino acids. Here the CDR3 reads CASSLALQGLRNTEAFF. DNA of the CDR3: TGTGCCAGCAGTTTAGCGCTTCAGGGGTTGAGGAACACTGAAGCTTTCTTT.

The CDR3 DNA reads TGTGCCAGCAGCGCCGGGGGGGCTTCGCAGACCCAGTACTTC. Translating gives CASSAGGASQTQYF. The chain carries TRBV7-2 and TRBJ2-5; 8 bases line up with TRBD2. This CDR3 is 14 amino acids long. V dropped 5 bases and J dropped 6; count of bases not matched to a gene: 8. CDR1 and CDR2 (germline): SGHTA, FQGNSA.

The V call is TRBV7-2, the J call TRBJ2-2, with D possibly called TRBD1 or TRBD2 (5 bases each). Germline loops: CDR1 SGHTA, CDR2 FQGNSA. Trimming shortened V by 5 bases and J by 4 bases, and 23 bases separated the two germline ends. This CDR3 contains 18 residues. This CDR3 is CASSRRVGTDSTTGELFF. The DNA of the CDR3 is TGTGCCAGCAGCCGTAGGGTCGGGACGGACTCCACCACCGGGGAGCTGTTTTTT. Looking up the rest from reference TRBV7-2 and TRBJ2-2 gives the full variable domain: GAGVSQSPSNKVTEKGKDVELRCDPISGHTALYWYRQSLGQGLEFLIYFQGNSAPDKSGLPSDRFSAERTGGSVSTLTIQRTQQEDSAVYLCASSRRVGTDSTTGELFFGEGSRLTVL.